One and the same sample provided the 30 T cell receptor beta chains below, sequenced in a study of long-term antiretroviral therapy in people with HIV. Version v3.0 of the immunoSEQ assay was performed at survey level. The table came from immunoSEQ multiplex PCR; TCRdb's copy has only in-frame clones and leaves some out. The sample lists 20,000 to 30,000 clones; approximately 80% were seen once. This sample comprised unsorted PBMCs, obtained 0.7 years before starting antiretroviral therapy. The receptor set was obtained from a man aged 25 to 40 with HIV.

V and J are TRBV5-1 and TRBJ2-5, with a tentative D call TRBD1 (6 bases). Per germline, CDR1 SGHRS and CDR2 YFSETQ. V was shortened by 4 bases and J by 4 bases, with 14 bases between the two germline ends. The CDR3 loop spans 14 amino acids. CDR3 amino acids: CASSNDPGAETQYF. Written as DNA, the CDR3 is TGCGCCAGCAGCAATGACCCAGGGGCAGAGACCCAGTACTTC.

The chain employs TRBV2 and TRBJ2-6; a weak D match, TRBD1 (7 bases). The CDR3 covers 16 residues. Trimming took off 7 bases at V and 3 bases at J, with 16 bases between the two ends. CDR1 and CDR2 (germline): SNHLY, FYNNEI. CDR3 sequence: CASTARGAGGANVLTF. The CDR3 nucleotides read TGTGCCAGCACGGCCAGGGGGGCGGGTGGGGCCAACGTCCTGACTTTC. The whole variable domain, remainder taken from reference TRBV2 and TRBJ2-6, is EPEVTQTPSHQVTQMGQEVILRCVPISNHLYFYWYRQILGQKVEFLVSFYNNEISEKSEIFDDQFSVERPDGSNFTLKIRSTKLEDSAMYFCASTARGAGGANVLTFGAGSRLTVL.

This rearrangement joins TRBV6-5 to TRBJ1-4, with D tentatively TRBD1 (5 bases). The CDR3 runs to 15 residues. Germline CDR1 is MNHEY and CDR2 is SVGAGI. Trimming left V 4 bases short and J 1 base short, with 10 bases between. In DNA form, the CDR3 reads TGTGCCAGCAGTTTGAGGGGCCGAACTAATGAAAAACTGTTTTTT. It codes for CASSLRGRTNEKLFF.

The rearrangement links TRBV5-1 to TRBJ2-4, with D unclear. CDR3 length: 13 amino acids. V dropped 7 bases and J dropped 8 bases, with 16 bases sitting between them. Looked up from germline, CDR1 is SGHRS and CDR2 is YFSETQ. This CDR3 reads CASSTDGWDIQYF. CDR3 coding DNA: TGCGCCAGCTCCACAGACGGGTGGGACATTCAGTACTTC.

The rearrangement uses TRBV27 and TRBJ1-2; D is perhaps TRBD1 (5 bases). The CDR3 extends over 18 amino acids. V lost 5 bases and J 4 bases, leaving 26 bases between the germline ends. The germline gives CDR1 MNHEY, CDR2 SMNVEV (reference sequence). CDR3 sequence reads: CASSQAPGGRGEIYGYTF. CDR3 coding DNA: TGTGCCAGCAGTCAGGCCCCTGGGGGTCGGGGAGAGATCTATGGCTACACCTTC.

The chain has TRBV7-2 and TRBJ2-3; 11 bases match TRBD2. Germline CDR1 and CDR2: SGHTA and FQGNSA. The CDR3 is made up of 15 amino acids. With V trimmed by 7 bases and J by 0 bases, 3 bases remained unmatched. The CDR3 reads CASKVAGGSTDTQYF. CDR3 DNA sequence: TGTGCCAGCAAAGTAGCGGGGGGGAGCACAGATACGCAGTATTTT.

The chain recombines TRBV10-1 with TRBJ1-2, with 10 bases lining up with TRBD1. Germline V lookup: CDR1 WNHNN, CDR2 SYGVQD (reference sequence). J lost 7 bases, V lost 7 bases, and 12 bases had no gene match. The CDR3 totals 15 residues. The CDR3, as DNA: TGCGCCAGCAACCTCAGAACGGGACAGGGGTTTGGCTACACCTTC. As protein: CASNLRTGQGFGYTF.

The count of this clone is one. One end of the junction fails to match germline, which may point to a read error. The gene calls are TRBV6-5 and TRBJ2-1, with D possibly matching TRBD2 (5 bases). Germline assignment: CDR1 MNHEY and CDR2 SVGAGI. The CDR3 extends over 14 amino acids. Here the CDR3 reads CASNPAWEYSEQFF. In DNA form, the CDR3 reads TGTGCCAGCAATCCAGCGTGGGAGTACAGTGAGCAGTTCTTC.

V usage is TRBV5-1 and J usage is TRBJ2-5, with 14 bases that match TRBD2. This CDR3 comprises 16 residues. Trimming removed 4 bases from V and 2 bases from J; junction bases left unmatched: 4. CDR1 is SGHRS, CDR2 YFSETQ, per germline. CDR3 sequence reads: CASSPGTSGGQETQYF. The CDR3 region has the DNA TGCGCCAGCAGCCCCGGGACTAGCGGGGGACAAGAGACCCAGTACTTC.

The CDR3 DNA is TGTGCCAGCAGCGTAGAGCCAGGGGGGGGGAGGAACACTGAAGCTTTCTTT. Its translation is CASSVEPGGGRNTEAFF. V gene TRBV9 combines with J gene TRBJ1-1, with 7 nucleotides matching TRBD1. With 0 bases clipped from V and 1 base from J, the junction kept 9 bases outside the gene matches. The CDR3 has 17 residues. CDR1 is SGDLS, CDR2 YYNGEE, per germline.

The table lists this clone with a count of one. The chain recombines TRBV27 with TRBJ2-5; weak D call: TRBD2 (5 bases). V lost 2 bases to trimming and J lost 4 bases, with 11 bases between them. Per germline, CDR1 MNHEY and CDR2 SMNVEV (reference sequence). This CDR3 has 14 amino acids. The CDR3 sequence is CASSLRGIPETQYF. The CDR3 region has the DNA TGTGCCAGCAGTTTAAGAGGGATTCCAGAGACCCAGTACTTC.

The CDR3 sequence is CASRPQGTDTQYF. The CDR3 DNA sequence: TGTGCCAGCAGACCCCAGGGGACAGATACGCAGTATTTT. The chain joins TRBV14 to TRBJ2-3, with D perhaps TRBD1 (6 bases). This CDR3 spans 13 amino acids. Germline assignment: CDR1 SGHDN and CDR2 FVKESK. V dropped 6 bases and J dropped 3 bases, with 10 bases sitting between them.

The chain links TRBV7-8 to TRBJ1-5, with a possible D match to TRBD1 (5 bases). This CDR3 is built from 14 residues. Trimming pared 4 bases from V and 7 bases from J, leaving 14 bases between. The germline gives CDR1 SGHVS, CDR2 FQNEAQ. The DNA for the CDR3 is TGTGCCAGCAGCTCTCAGGGTGGCGTCCAGCCCCAGCATTTT. It is translated as CASSSQGGVQPQHF.

The rearrangement links TRBV5-1 to TRBJ1-5; D gene uncertain. Germline assignment: CDR1 SGHRS and CDR2 YFSETQ. The CDR3 length is 13 residues. Trimming pared 4 bases from V and 7 bases from J, leaving 12 bases between. CDR3 sequence (DNA): TGCGCCAGCAGCGATGGAACCCACCAGCCCCAGCATTTT. Translating it yields CASSDGTHQPQHF.

V gene TRBV9 combines with J gene TRBJ1-6; a possible D gene is TRBD1 (6 bases). The germline gives CDR1 SGDLS, CDR2 YYNGEE. The CDR3 extends over 14 amino acids. V was cut by 0 bases and J by 8 bases, with 9 bases left in between. CDR3 in DNA: TGTGCCAGCAGCGTAGCGGGGGCTGATTCACCCCTCCACTTT. Translated: CASSVAGADSPLHF. The variable domain in full, with the rest retrieved from reference TRBV9 and TRBJ1-6, is DSGVTQTPKHLITATGQRVTLRCSPRSGDLSVYWYQQSLDQGLQFLIQYYNGEERAKGNILERFSAQQFPDLHSELNLSSLELGDSALYFCASSVAGADSPLHFGNGTRLTVT.

The chain is built from TRBV27 and TRBJ2-7, with 9 bases that match TRBD2. Looked up from germline, CDR1 is MNHEY and CDR2 is SMNVEV (reference sequence). V shed 2 bases and J 6 bases; nucleotides not matched to a gene: 23. The CDR3 sequence is 20 residues long. CDR3 nucleotide sequence: TGTGCCAGCAGTTTACCGCCGTTCCCTTACTGCGGGAGGGCCGTGTGCGAGCAGTACTTC. Translating gives CASSLPPFPYCGRAVCEQYF.

The chain couples TRBV5-1 to TRBJ2-7, with 9 positions matching TRBD1. Germline assignment: CDR1 SGHRS and CDR2 YFSETQ. The V and J ends lost 3 bases and 2 bases, in that order; junction bases with no gene match: 6. This CDR3 comprises 15 residues. The CDR3 here is CASSWKQGAAYEQYF. CDR3 nucleotide sequence: TGCGCCAGCAGCTGGAAACAGGGGGCCGCCTACGAGCAGTACTTC.

The chain recombines TRBV28 with TRBJ2-7; D not certain. V dropped 2 bases and J dropped 3 bases, with 5 bases sitting between them. CDR3 length: 12 amino acids. Germline V gene lookup returns CDR1 MDHEN and CDR2 SYDVKM. CDR3 sequence: CASSLTYYEQYF. CDR3 DNA: TGTGCCAGCAGTTTAACTTACTACGAGCAGTACTTC.

This chain uses TRBV5-4 with TRBJ2-1, with 15 bases identical to TRBD2. Per the germline V gene, CDR1 is SGHNT and CDR2 is YYREEE (reference sequence). The CDR3 sequence is 15 residues long. After removal of 4 bases from V and 9 bases from J, the junction contained 5 bases not matched to a gene. The CDR3 DNA reads TGTGCCAGCAGCCCAGGGACTAGCGGGAGGCGTGAGCAGTTCTTC. Its translation: CASSPGTSGRREQFF.

V usage is TRBV4-1 and J usage is TRBJ1-6; D is unresolved. There are 16 residues in the CDR3. Trimming cost V 1 base and J 0 bases, with 7 bases left between them. The germline gives CDR1 MGHRA, CDR2 YSYEKL. The CDR3 reads CASSQVANSYNSPLHF. In nucleotides, the CDR3 is TGCGCCAGCAGCCAAGTAGCAAACTCCTATAATTCACCCCTCCACTTT.

The chain employs TRBV9 and TRBJ1-3; D unclear. V lost 0 bases and J lost 4, with 20 bases in between. Germline CDR1 is SGDLS and CDR2 is YYNGEE. This CDR3 has 18 residues. CDR3 nucleotides: TGTGCCAGCAGCGTAGGCGGGGAGTCCAGGTCGAGAGGAAACACCATATATTTT. Translating gives CASSVGGESRSRGNTIYF.

Only one count was recorded for this clone. The rearrangement links TRBV5-1 to TRBJ2-3, with TRBD2 identical over 9 bases. Trimming cost V 1 base and J 6 bases; bases outside gene matches: 9. From germline, CDR1 is SGHRS and CDR2 YFSETQ. This CDR3 contains 16 residues. Here the CDR3 DNA reads TGCGCCAGCAGCTTGTTAGCGGGGGTCGGGAGGGATACGCAGTATTTT. Protein sequence: CASSLLAGVGRDTQYF.

The chain combines TRBV28 with TRBJ2-7; tentatively, D is TRBD2 (6 bases). This CDR3 region has 18 residues. Germline V gene sequence: CDR1 MDHEN, CDR2 SYDVKM. V lost 5 bases to trimming and J lost 4 bases, with 27 bases between them. CDR3 loop: CASSRGDAGTSWIYEQYF. DNA for the CDR3: TGTGCCAGCAGTCGGGGCGACGCGGGGACTTCATGGATTTACGAGCAGTACTTC.

The chain has TRBV29-1 and TRBJ2-5; D might be TRBD2 (5 bases). V shed 6 bases and J shed 7 bases, with 18 bases lying between them. This CDR3 comprises 13 residues. Germline CDR1 reads SQVTM; CDR2 reads ANQGSEA. CDR3 DNA sequence: TGCAGCGTCCAAGTAATAGCCGGAGGGACCCAGTACTTC. Encoded protein: CSVQVIAGGTQYF.

V gene TRBV28 combines with J gene TRBJ1-5; no definite D call. CDR3 size: 14 residues. Trimming left V 4 bases short and J 2 bases short, with 9 bases between. Germline CDR1 MDHEN, CDR2 SYDVKM. Here the CDR3 DNA reads TGTGCCAGCAGTTCGGGATCCCGCAATCAGCCCCAGCATTTT. Protein sequence: CASSSGSRNQPQHF.

The chain recombines TRBV7-9 with TRBJ1-6; TRBD1 aligns across 7 bases. In germline, CDR1 is SEHNR, CDR2 FQNEAQ (reference sequence). This CDR3 is built from 11 residues. The V segment lost 5 bases and the J segment 16 bases; nucleotides outside the gene matches: 5. Here the CDR3 reads CASSAGQTLHF. CDR3 nucleotide sequence: TGTGCCAGCAGCGCGGGACAGACTCTCCACTTT.

V gene TRBV9 combines with J gene TRBJ2-7, with 8 positions matching TRBD1. J gave up 6 bases and V 0 bases, and 11 bases lay outside the gene matches. The length of the CDR3 is 16 residues. Looked up from germline, CDR1 is SGDLS and CDR2 is YYNGEE. CDR3 nucleotide sequence: TGTGCCAGCAGCGTAGATCCGACAGGGGCTGCCCCCGAGCAGTACTTC. It specifies CASSVDPTGAAPEQYF. Full variable domain (rest looked up from reference TRBV9 and TRBJ2-7): DSGVTQTPKHLITATGQRVTLRCSPRSGDLSVYWYQQSLDQGLQFLIQYYNGEERAKGNILERFSAQQFPDLHSELNLSSLELGDSALYFCASSVDPTGAAPEQYFGPGTRLTVT.

The chain uses TRBV15 and TRBJ2-1; D ambiguous. V was shortened by 9 bases and J by 10 bases, with 19 bases between the two germline ends. Germline V gene lookup returns CDR1 LNHNV and CDR2 YYDKDF (reference sequence). The CDR3 is made up of 13 amino acids. CDR3 coding DNA: TGTGCCACGGTCCTCGGGCGGAGTGAAGAGCAGTTCTTC. Protein: CATVLGRSEEQFF.

The chain links TRBV27 to TRBJ1-1; no firm D call. The germline V gene has CDR1 MNHEY and CDR2 SMNVEV (reference sequence). Trimming removed 2 bases at V and 0 bases at J, with 4 bases between. This CDR3 is built from 13 residues. Here the CDR3 reads CASSLTVNTEAFF. The DNA for the CDR3 is TGTGCCAGCAGTTTAACGGTGAACACTGAAGCTTTCTTT.

The V gene is TRBV7-2, the J gene TRBJ1-5; D gene unclear. Germline-derived CDR1 and CDR2 are SGHTA and FQGNSA. There are 14 residues in the CDR3. The germline V and J ends were trimmed by 5 bases and 7 bases, with 15 bases remaining between them. The CDR3 bases are TGTGCCAGCAGCCCCCGGCCCCGGGGACAGCCCCAGCATTTT. Its translation is CASSPRPRGQPQHF.